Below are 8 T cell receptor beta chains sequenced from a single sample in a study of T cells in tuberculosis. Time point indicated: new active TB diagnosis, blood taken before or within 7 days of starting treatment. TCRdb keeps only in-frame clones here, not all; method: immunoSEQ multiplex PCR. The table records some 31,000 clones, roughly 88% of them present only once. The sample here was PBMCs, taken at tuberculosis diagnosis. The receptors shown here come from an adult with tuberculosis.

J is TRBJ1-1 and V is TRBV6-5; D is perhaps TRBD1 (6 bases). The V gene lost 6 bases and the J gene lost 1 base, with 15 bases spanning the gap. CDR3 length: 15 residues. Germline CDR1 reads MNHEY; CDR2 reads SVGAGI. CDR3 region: CASRQRDTWNTEAFF. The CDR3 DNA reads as TGTGCCAGCAGACAAAGGGACACTTGGAACACTGAAGCTTTCTTT.

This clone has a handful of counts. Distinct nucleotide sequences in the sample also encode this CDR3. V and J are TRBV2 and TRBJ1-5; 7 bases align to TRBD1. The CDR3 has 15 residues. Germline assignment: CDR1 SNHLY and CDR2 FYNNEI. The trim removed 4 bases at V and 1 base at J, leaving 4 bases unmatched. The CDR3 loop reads CASSGPGGSNQPQHF. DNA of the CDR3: TGTGCCAGCAGTGGCCCAGGGGGGAGCAATCAGCCCCAGCATTTT.

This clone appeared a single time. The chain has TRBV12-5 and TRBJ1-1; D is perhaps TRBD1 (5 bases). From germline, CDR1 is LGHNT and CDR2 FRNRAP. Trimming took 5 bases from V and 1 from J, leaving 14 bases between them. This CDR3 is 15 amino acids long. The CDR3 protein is CASGPPGSPNTEAFF. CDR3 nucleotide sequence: TGTGCTAGTGGTCCGCCAGGGTCCCCGAACACTGAAGCTTTCTTT.

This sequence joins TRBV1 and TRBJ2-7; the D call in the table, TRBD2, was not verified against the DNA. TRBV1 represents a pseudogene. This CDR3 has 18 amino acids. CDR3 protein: CTSSHVGSPGLPTYEQYF. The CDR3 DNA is TGCACCAGCAGCCACGTCGGGAGTCCGGGACTACCTACCTACGAGCAGTACTTC.

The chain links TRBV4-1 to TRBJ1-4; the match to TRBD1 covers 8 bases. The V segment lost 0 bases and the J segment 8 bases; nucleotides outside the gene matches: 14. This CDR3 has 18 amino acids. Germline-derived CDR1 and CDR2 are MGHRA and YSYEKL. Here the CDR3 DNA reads TGCGCCAGCAGCCAAGAGAAAAGGGTCCAGGGGGCGAGGGAAAAACTGTTTTTT. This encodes CASSQEKRVQGAREKLFF.

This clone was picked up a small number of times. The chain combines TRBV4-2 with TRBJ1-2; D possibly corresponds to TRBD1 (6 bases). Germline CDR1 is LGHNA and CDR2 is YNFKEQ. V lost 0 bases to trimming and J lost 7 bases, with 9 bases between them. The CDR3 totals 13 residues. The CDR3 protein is CASSQDLGGGYTF. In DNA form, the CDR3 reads TGTGCCAGCAGCCAAGATTTAGGGGGTGGCTACACCTTC.

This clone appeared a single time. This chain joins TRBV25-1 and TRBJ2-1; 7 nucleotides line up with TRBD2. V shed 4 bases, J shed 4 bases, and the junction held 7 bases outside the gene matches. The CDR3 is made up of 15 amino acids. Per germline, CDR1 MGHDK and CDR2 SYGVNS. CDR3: CASSAGTTGYNEQFF. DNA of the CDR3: TGTGCCAGCAGTGCCGGGACTACCGGATACAATGAGCAGTTCTTC. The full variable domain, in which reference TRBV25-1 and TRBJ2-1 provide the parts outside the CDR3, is EADIYQTPRYLVIGTGKKITLECSQTMGHDKMYWYQQDPGMELHLIHYSYGVNSTEKGDLSSESTVSRIRTEHFPLTLESARPSHTSQYLCASSAGTTGYNEQFFGPGTRLTVL.

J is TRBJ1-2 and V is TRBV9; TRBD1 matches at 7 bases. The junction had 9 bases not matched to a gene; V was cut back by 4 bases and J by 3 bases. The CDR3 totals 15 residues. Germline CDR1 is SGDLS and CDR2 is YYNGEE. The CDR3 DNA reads TGTGCCAGCAGCCCCCGAGTAGGGACAGACTATGGCTACACCTTC. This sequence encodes CASSPRVGTDYGYTF.